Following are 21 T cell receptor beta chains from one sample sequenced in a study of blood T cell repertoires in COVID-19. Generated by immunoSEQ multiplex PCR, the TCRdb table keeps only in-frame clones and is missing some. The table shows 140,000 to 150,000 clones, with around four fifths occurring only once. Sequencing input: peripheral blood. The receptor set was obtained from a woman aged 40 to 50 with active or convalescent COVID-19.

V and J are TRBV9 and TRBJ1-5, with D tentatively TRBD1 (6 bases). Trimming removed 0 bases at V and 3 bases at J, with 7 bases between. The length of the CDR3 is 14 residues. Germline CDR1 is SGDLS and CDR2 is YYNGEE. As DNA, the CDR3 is TGTGCCAGCAGCGTAGGGGGGCTCAATCAGCCCCAGCATTTT. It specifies CASSVGGLNQPQHF.

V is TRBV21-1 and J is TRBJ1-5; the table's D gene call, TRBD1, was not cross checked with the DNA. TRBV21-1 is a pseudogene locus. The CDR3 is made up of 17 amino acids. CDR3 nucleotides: TGTGCCAAACCAGGGGGACAGGGCAATTACGGCAATCAGCCCCAGCATTTT. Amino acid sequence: CAKPGGQGNYGNQPQHF.

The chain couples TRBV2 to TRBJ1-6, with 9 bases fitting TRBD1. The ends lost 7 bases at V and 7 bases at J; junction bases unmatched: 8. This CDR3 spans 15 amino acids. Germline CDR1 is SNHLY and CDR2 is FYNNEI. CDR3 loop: CASKWSGTGNSPLHF. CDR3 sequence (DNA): TGTGCCAGCAAATGGTCTGGGACAGGGAATTCACCCCTCCACTTT.

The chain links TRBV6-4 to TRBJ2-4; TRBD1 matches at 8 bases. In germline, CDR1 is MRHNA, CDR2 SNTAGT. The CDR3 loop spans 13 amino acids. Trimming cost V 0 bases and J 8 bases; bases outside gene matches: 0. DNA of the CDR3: TGTGCCAGCAGTGACTCGGACAGGGACATTCAGTACTTC. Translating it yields CASSDSDRDIQYF.

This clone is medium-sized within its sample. CDR3 bases: TGTGCCTGGAGCCCGGACGTCCTTTCCCCAGGGGGAGCTTTCTTT. Encoded protein: CAWSPDVLSPGGAFF. The chain links TRBV30 to TRBJ1-1, with 7 bases aligning to TRBD1. V trimming: 3 bases; J trimming: 10 bases; junction bases outside the gene matches: 17. This CDR3 has 15 residues. Germline V gene sequence: CDR1 GTSNPN, CDR2 SVGIG (reference sequence). Full variable domain (missing parts from reference TRBV30 and TRBJ1-1): SQTIHQWPATLVQPVGSPLSLECTVEGTSNPNLYWYRQAAGRGLQLLFYSVGIGQISSEVPQNLSASRPQDRQFILSSKKLLLSDSGFYLCAWSPDVLSPGGAFFGQGTRLTVV.

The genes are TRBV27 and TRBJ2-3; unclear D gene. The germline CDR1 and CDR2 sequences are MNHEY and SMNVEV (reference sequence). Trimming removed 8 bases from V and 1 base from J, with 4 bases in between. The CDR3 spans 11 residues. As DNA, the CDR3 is TGTGCCAGCGCAGGCACAGATACGCAGTATTTT. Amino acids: CASAGTDTQYF.

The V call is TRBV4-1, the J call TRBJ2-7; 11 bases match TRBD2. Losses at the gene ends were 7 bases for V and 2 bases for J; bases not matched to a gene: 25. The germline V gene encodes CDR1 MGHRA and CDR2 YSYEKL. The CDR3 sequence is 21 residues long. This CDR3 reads CASTPSFIRLTSGSGPYEQYF. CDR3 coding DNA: TGCGCCAGCACACCAAGTTTCATCCGGCTTACTAGCGGGAGCGGCCCCTACGAGCAGTACTTC.

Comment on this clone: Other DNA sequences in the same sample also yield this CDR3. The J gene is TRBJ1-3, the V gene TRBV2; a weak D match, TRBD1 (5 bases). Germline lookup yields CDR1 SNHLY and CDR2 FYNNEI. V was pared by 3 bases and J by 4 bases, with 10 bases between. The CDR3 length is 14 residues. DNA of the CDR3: TGTGCCAGCAGTGAGGGCAGGGCGGGAAACACCATATATTTT. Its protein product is CASSEGRAGNTIYF.

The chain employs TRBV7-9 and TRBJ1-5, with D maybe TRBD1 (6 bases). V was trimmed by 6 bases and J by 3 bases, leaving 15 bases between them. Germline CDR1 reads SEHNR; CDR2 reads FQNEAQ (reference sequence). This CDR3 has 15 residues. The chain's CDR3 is CASSSDRSVNQPQHF. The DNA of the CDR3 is TGTGCCAGCAGTTCAGACAGGTCCGTCAATCAGCCCCAGCATTTT.

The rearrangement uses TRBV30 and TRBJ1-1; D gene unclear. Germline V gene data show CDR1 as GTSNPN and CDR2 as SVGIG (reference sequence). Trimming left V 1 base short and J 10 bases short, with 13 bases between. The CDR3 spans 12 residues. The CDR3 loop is CAWSGGRRAAFF. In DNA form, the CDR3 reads TGTGCCTGGAGTGGAGGAAGGAGAGCAGCTTTCTTT.

The chain's CDR3 is CAIRTAENQPQHF. The CDR3 DNA reads as TGTGCCATCAGGACAGCAGAGAATCAGCCCCAGCATTTT. V is TRBV10-3 and J is TRBJ1-5; D possibly corresponds to TRBD1 (5 bases). Trimming took off 6 bases at V and 4 bases at J, with 10 bases between the two ends. CDR3 size: 13 residues. Germline V lookup: CDR1 ENHRY, CDR2 SYGVKD.

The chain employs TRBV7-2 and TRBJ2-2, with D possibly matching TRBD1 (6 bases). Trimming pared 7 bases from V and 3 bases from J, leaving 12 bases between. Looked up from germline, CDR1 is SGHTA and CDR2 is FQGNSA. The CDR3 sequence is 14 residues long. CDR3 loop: CASIQDRDTGELFF. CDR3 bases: TGTGCCAGCATCCAGGACAGAGACACCGGGGAGCTGTTTTTT.

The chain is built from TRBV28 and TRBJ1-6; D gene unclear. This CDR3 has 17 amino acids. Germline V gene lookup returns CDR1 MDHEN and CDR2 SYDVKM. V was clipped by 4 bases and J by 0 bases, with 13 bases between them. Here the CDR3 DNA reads TGTGCCAGCAGTTCCCCTGGGGAGGGCTCCTATAATTCACCCCTCCACTTT. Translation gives CASSSPGEGSYNSPLHF.

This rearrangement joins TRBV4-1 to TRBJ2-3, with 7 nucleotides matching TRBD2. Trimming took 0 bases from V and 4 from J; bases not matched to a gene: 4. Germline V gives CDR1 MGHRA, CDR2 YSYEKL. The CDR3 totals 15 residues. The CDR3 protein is CASSQDRGEPDTQYF. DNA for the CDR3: TGCGCCAGCAGCCAAGATCGGGGGGAGCCAGATACGCAGTATTTT.

Here the CDR3 DNA reads TGTGCCAGCAGTTACACAGGGTTCAACACTGAAGCTTTCTTT. Its translation: CASSYTGFNTEAFF. This rearrangement joins TRBV6-2 or TRBV6-3 to TRBJ1-1; tentative D call: TRBD1 (6 bases). Per germline, CDR1 MNHEY and CDR2 SVGEGT. With 2 bases removed from V and 2 bases from J, the gap between germline ends came to 9 bases. The CDR3 contains 14 residues.

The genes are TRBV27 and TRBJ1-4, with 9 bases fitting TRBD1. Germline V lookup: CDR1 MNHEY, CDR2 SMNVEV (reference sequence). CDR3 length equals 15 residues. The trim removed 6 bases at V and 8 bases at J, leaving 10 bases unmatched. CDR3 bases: TGTGCCAGCAGACCCTACAGGGGGCGACCCGAAAAACTGTTTTTT. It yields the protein CASRPYRGRPEKLFF.

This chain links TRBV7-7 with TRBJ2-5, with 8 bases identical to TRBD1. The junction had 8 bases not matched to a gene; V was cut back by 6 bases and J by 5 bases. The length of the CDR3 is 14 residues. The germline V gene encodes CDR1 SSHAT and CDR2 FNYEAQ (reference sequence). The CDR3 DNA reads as TGTGCCAGCAGTTTGACAGGGGCAATGGAGACCCAGTACTTC. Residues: CASSLTGAMETQYF.

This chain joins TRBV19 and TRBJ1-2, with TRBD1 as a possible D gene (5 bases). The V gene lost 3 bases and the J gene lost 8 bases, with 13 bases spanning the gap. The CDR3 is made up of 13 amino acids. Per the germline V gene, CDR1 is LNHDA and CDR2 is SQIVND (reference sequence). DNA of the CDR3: TGTGCCAGTAGTATGTTCAGGGCTGGAGGCTACACCTTC. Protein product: CASSMFRAGGYTF.

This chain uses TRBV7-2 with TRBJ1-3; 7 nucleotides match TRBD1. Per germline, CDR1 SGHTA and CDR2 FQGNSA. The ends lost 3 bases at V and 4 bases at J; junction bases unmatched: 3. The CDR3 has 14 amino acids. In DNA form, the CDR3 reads TGTGCCAGCAGCTTGGACAGGTGGGGAAACACCATATATTTT. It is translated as CASSLDRWGNTIYF.

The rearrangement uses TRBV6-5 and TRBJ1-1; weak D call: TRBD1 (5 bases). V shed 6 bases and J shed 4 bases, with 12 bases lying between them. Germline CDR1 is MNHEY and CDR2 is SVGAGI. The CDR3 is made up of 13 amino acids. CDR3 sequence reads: CASRGGLVTEAFF. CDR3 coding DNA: TGTGCCAGCAGGGGGGGACTGGTCACTGAAGCTTTCTTT.

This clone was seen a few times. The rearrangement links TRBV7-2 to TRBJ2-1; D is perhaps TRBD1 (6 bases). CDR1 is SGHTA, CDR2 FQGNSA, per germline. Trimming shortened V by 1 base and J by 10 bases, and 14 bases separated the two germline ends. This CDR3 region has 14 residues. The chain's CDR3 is CASSLVWGPGEQFF. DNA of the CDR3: TGTGCCAGCAGCTTAGTGTGGGGGCCGGGCGAGCAGTTCTTC.